The 18 T cell receptor beta chains reported below all come from one sample, sequenced in a study of OX40 agonist ivuxolimab in advanced cancers. Sequencing used immunoSEQ multiplex PCR; TCRdb keeps in-frame clones, though not all of them. This table holds fewer than 85,000 clones, about 85% found once. The specimen comprised CD4+ or CD8+ T cells sorted from blood, sampled in a trial of the OX40 agonist ivuxolimab. All receptors come from an adult with an advanced solid tumor such as melanoma, head and neck, liver or kidney cancer.

This clone was counted a few times. V usage is TRBV10-3 and J usage is TRBJ2-3, with D unclear. Germline V gene sequence: CDR1 ENHRY, CDR2 SYGVKD. The length of the CDR3 is 15 residues. Trimming removed 2 bases from V and 4 bases from J, with 13 bases in between. The CDR3 loop reads CAISEESALADTQYF. In nucleotides, the CDR3 is TGTGCCATCAGTGAGGAGAGCGCCCTTGCAGATACGCAGTATTTT.

The genes are TRBV5-1 and TRBJ2-2, with 8 bases aligning to TRBD2. Germline CDR1 SGHRS, CDR2 YFSETQ. The CDR3 is 17 amino acids. Germline trimming cut 1 base from V and 5 bases from J; bases unmatched to any gene: 10. The CDR3 sequence is CASSLYSSGSLTGELFF. In DNA form, the CDR3 reads TGCGCCAGCAGCTTGTATTCCAGCGGGAGTTTGACCGGGGAGCTGTTTTTT.

CDR3 protein: CASSASGTSGVRDTQYF. The CDR3 coding sequence is TGTGCCAGCAGTGCCTCCGGGACTAGCGGGGTTCGGGATACGCAGTATTTT. The V gene is TRBV25-1, the J gene TRBJ2-3; TRBD2 aligns across 13 bases. The CDR3 contains 17 residues. V lost 4 bases and J lost 6; bases outside the gene matches: 10. CDR1 and CDR2 from the germline V gene are MGHDK and SYGVNS.

The rearrangement uses TRBV11-1 and TRBJ1-2, with 9 bases aligning to TRBD1. The germline gives CDR1 SGHAT, CDR2 FQDESV (reference sequence). The CDR3 totals 14 residues. The J segment lost 4 bases and the V segment lost 5 bases, leaving 5 bases of the junction unmatched. CDR3 sequence: CASSRTGETYGYTF. DNA for the CDR3: TGTGCCAGCAGCCGGACAGGGGAGACCTATGGCTACACCTTC.

The chain links TRBV10-1 to TRBJ2-2; no clear D. The germline V gene encodes CDR1 WNHNN and CDR2 SYGVQD (reference sequence). Trimming left V 9 bases short and J 7 bases short, with 12 bases between. The CDR3 has 12 amino acids. CDR3 sequence reads: CARARYYGELFF. For the CDR3, the DNA is TGCGCCAGAGCCAGGTACTACGGGGAGCTGTTTTTT.

The V call is TRBV7-2, the J call TRBJ1-2, with 8 bases aligning to TRBD1. The length of the CDR3 is 16 residues. From germline, CDR1 is SGHTA and CDR2 FQGNSA. Trimming took 2 bases from V and 4 from J; bases not matched to a gene: 9. The CDR3: CASSLNAGTGLYGYTF. The CDR3 DNA reads TGTGCCAGCAGCTTAAACGCCGGGACAGGACTCTATGGCTACACCTTC.

The CDR3 coding sequence is TGTGCCAGCCAAGGGGCGGGGGCCCTGAACACCGGGGAGCTGTTTTTT. Its translation is CASQGAGALNTGELFF. The chain combines TRBV7-9 with TRBJ2-2; perhaps TRBD2 as D (7 bases). Trimming removed 8 bases from V and 1 base from J, with 17 bases in between. The CDR3 covers 16 residues. Germline loops: CDR1 SEHNR, CDR2 FQNEAQ (reference sequence).

This chain links TRBV7-7 with TRBJ2-5; the D gene is possibly TRBD2 (6 bases). Germline V CDR1 and CDR2: SSHAT, FNYEAQ (reference sequence). The CDR3 loop spans 13 amino acids. Trimming shortened V by 5 bases and J by 7 bases, and 14 bases separated the two germline ends. In DNA form, the CDR3 reads TGTGCCAGCAGCCCGGGACTCCAGGGGACCCAGTACTTC. It is translated as CASSPGLQGTQYF.

The rearrangement joins TRBV6-5 to TRBJ2-3; TRBD1 aligns across 7 bases. Germline V gene lookup returns CDR1 MNHEY and CDR2 SVGAGI. V gave up 8 bases and J gave up 4 bases; unmatched junction bases: 6. CDR3 length equals 13 residues. In DNA, the CDR3 is TGTGCCAGCCAGAACGACAGGGCAGATACGCAGTATTTT. Translating gives CASQNDRADTQYF.

In DNA form, the CDR3 reads TGTGCCAGCAGCTTTTCCCAGGGGGGGTTCTACGAGCAGTACTTC. Its translation: CASSFSQGGFYEQYF. This chain joins TRBV5-5 and TRBJ2-7; D is possibly TRBD1 or TRBD2 (7 bases each). V shed 2 bases and J shed 3 bases, with 15 bases lying between them. The CDR3 is 15 residues long. The germline V gene has CDR1 SGHKS and CDR2 YYEKEE (reference sequence).

This chain connects TRBV21-1 to TRBJ2-7; whether TRBD2, the table's D call, matches the DNA was not checked. TRBV21-1 is reported as a pseudogene. This CDR3 has 14 residues. The CDR3 loop is CASSVRLAGSEQYF. CDR3 coding DNA: TGTGCCAGCAGCGTTAGACTAGCGGGAAGCGAGCAGTACTTC.

V usage is TRBV6-5 and J usage is TRBJ2-7; D is undetermined. Germline V gene sequence: CDR1 MNHEY, CDR2 SVGAGI. The CDR3 is 14 amino acids. Deletions cut 2 bases from V and 2 bases from J, with 10 bases between. This CDR3 is CASSYTRSTYEQYF. CDR3 in DNA: TGTGCCAGCAGTTACACCCGAAGTACCTACGAGCAGTACTTC.

This chain connects TRBV18 to TRBJ1-1; the match to TRBD1 covers 7 bases. Trimming cost V 3 bases and J 11 bases; bases outside gene matches: 12. CDR1 is KGHSH and CDR2 is LQKENI in the germline V gene. The CDR3 has 14 amino acids. Here the CDR3 DNA reads TGTGCCAGCTCACCCGGGACAGAGACTCCCTGGGCTTTCTTT. This sequence encodes CASSPGTETPWAFF.

The chain is built from TRBV7-2 and TRBJ2-7, with 9 nucleotides matching TRBD1. This CDR3 contains 14 residues. Germline V gene data show CDR1 as SGHTA and CDR2 as FQGNSA. After removal of 2 bases from V and 3 bases from J, the junction contained 2 bases not matched to a gene. CDR3 region: CASSLPGQGYEQYF. CDR3 DNA: TGTGCCAGCAGCTTACCGGGACAGGGCTACGAGCAGTACTTC.

This clone showed up just once. The CDR3 protein is CASSWEQGVDSPLHF. CDR3 sequence (DNA): TGTGCCAGCAGCTGGGAACAGGGGGTTGATTCACCCCTCCACTTT. V is TRBV5-4 and J is TRBJ1-6, with 8 bases aligning to TRBD1. The trim removed 3 bases at V and 8 bases at J, leaving 7 bases unmatched. This CDR3 has 15 amino acids. Germline lookup yields CDR1 SGHNT and CDR2 YYREEE (reference sequence).

The chain employs TRBV6-5 and TRBJ2-7, with no clear D. The V end lost 5 bases, the J end lost 0 bases, and 11 bases lay between the germline ends. Looked up from germline, CDR1 is MNHEY and CDR2 is SVGAGI. The CDR3 consists of 14 residues. Here the CDR3 DNA reads TGTGCCAGCAGTCTGAGCTTCAGCTCCTACGAGCAGTACTTC. It translates to CASSLSFSSYEQYF.

This clone was detected only once. This chain connects TRBV7-6 to TRBJ1-3; TRBD1 agrees at 7 bases. The CDR3 totals 14 residues. In germline, CDR1 is SGHVS, CDR2 FNYEAQ. V shed 5 bases, J shed 2 bases, and the junction held 3 bases outside the gene matches. As DNA, the CDR3 is TGTGCCAGCAGCACTACAGGGGCTGGAAACACCATATATTTT. Translation: CASSTTGAGNTIYF.

This clone was recorded only once. The chain has TRBV10-3 and TRBJ1-6; a possible D gene is TRBD1 (6 bases). V was shortened by 6 bases and J by 7 bases, with 13 bases between the two germline ends. The CDR3 sequence is 14 residues long. CDR1 is ENHRY, CDR2 SYGVKD, per germline. CDR3 loop: CAIRGTGQNSPLHF. The CDR3 coding sequence is TGTGCCATCAGAGGTACAGGGCAAAATTCACCCCTCCACTTT.